The source of this T cell receptor (beta chain) is a study of blood T cell repertoires in COVID-19. Whole-study context: T cells, B-cell-depleted T cells, or PBMCs supplied cDNA or gDNA.

The CDR3 covers 14 residues. Trimming took off 3 bases at V and 0 bases at J, with 9 bases between the two ends. Germline CDR1 is MDHEN and CDR2 is SYDVKM. Original methodology: Cell counts per sample came from amplifying reference gene primers. Generated by immunoSEQ multiplex PCR, the TCRdb table keeps only in-frame clones and is missing some. That table gives V, J and clone size, and the DNA gave D and trimming. Among 200,000 to 250,000 clones listed, just under 90% were seen once. One Seattle source followed patients from active infection through their disease course. The source material was peripheral blood. The rearrangement uses TRBV28 and TRBJ2-7; no definite D call. The clonotype comes from a man aged 25-45 years with COVID-19, enrolled during active disease. CDR3 in amino acids: CASSFLPSSYEQYF. DNA for the CDR3: TGTGCCAGCAGTTTTCTCCCGAGCTCCTACGAGCAGTACTTC.